What follows describes a single TCR beta chain. Its antigen is undetermined. The entry originates in a study of cytomegalovirus exposure and HLA in healthy donors. Study information: The early release's HLA-typed donors yielded some 85 million unique TCRs.

Use of 60 Vbeta and 13 Jbeta primers characterized the PCR. Sequenced by immunoSEQ multiplex PCR; TCRdb stores in-frame clones only, minus some. The sample carries around 150,000 clones, about three quarters recorded once. The study, taken as a whole, reports: TRBV6-2, TRBV6-3 and other indistinguishable V segments were excluded. Confirmation in vitro established that three CMV-associated chains were specific for CMV antigens. Most subjects' HLA-A and HLA-B alleles were reportedly predicted from TCR beta sequences.

The V segment lost 4 bases and the J segment 5 bases; nucleotides outside the gene matches: 14. Looked up from germline, CDR1 is SGHRS and CDR2 is YFSETQ. The CDR3 length is 17 residues. This clonotype was obtained from a female donor in good health and CMV-seronegative. The chain employs TRBV5-1 and TRBJ2-5; 10 bases agree with TRBD2. Source material: PBMCs. CDR3 loop: CASSGGGSGGAGETQYF. CDR3 sequence (DNA): TGCGCCAGCAGCGGGGGTGGGAGCGGGGGGGCCGGCGAGACCCAGTACTTC. Together with reference TRBV5-1 and TRBJ2-5, the CDR3 gives the full variable domain: KAGVTQTPRYLIKTRGQQVTLSCSPISGHRSVSWYQQTPGQGLQFLFEYFSETQRNKGNFPGRFSGRQFSNSRSEMNVSTLELGDSALYLCASSGGGSGGAGETQYFGPGTRLLVL.